The TCR beta chain described here comes from a study of glioma-infiltrating T cells (dated by TCRdb to 2015 to 2016). In terms of the full investigation: TCR alpha- and beta-chain repertoires were sequenced from glioma tissue, non-neoplastic brain tissue and matched peripheral blood mononuclear cells. Each tissue-infiltrating repertoire was compared with the same patient's peripheral blood repertoire to measure divergence between tissue and blood T-cell populations. Three low-grade glioma patients, fewer than 10 primary glioblastoma patients and three non-glioma patients contributing non-neoplastic brain tissue were included in the paired cohort. Overall results and qualifications from the work: Very few CDR3 sequences were found to be shared between tissue and blood, and this scarcity was attributed to high CDR3 diversity and limited sampling. Small numbers underpinned the group comparisons: roughly 8 glioblastoma patients, three low-grade glioma patients and three non-neoplastic patients. In non-neoplastic patients, VJ-independent divergence between tissue and blood fell below expectation, whereas in all gliomas, and especially in low-grade gliomas, the divergence rose above expectation.

Points on this clonotype: Its target antigen remains unknown. Base qualities are not recorded, but no much larger clone differs from it by a single base.

TCR alpha and beta CDR3 regions were amplified with the iRepertoire nested amplicon-rescue multiplex PCR (arm-PCR) platform from RNA. One-step reverse transcription and amplification used roughly 95-400 ng of tissue mRNA or PBMC total RNA as input. After bead purification, a secondary multiplex PCR added Illumina adapters, and libraries were gel-purified between 200 and 400 bp. Internal 6-nucleotide barcodes were carried by the libraries and were used for demultiplexing. Libraries were sequenced on an Illumina MiSeq with 2x220 or 2x250 nucleotide paired-end reads. The paper's processing steps were these. Paired reads were merged using FLASH 1.2.11 and were aligned to the GRCh37 human genome using BWA-MEM, after which TRA and TRB reads were extracted. For V and J assignment, an IMGT-derived reference of cassette sequences and CDR3 motifs that included pseudogenes was used. Reads were translated in three frames, and productive CDR3s were defined by a C…FGXG motif without stop codons. A clonotype was defined as a unique combination of a V-J cassette pair and a CDR3 amino acid sequence. Hamming distance filtering was applied to reads, with thresholds set by the sequence error rate of each sample in mapped regions. TCRdb handled the public reads itself, with Q25 trimming in fastp and clone calling in MiXCR, and kept productive beta chains. Rows with a matching CDR3 protein are joined into one entry that keeps the most common DNA and genes. Clone size and V and J calls follow TCRdb, not the original study. A total of some 120,000 distinct CDR3 sequences appear in this sample, roughly 23% of them only once. 15% of the sample lies in the top ten.

Measured from the cysteine to the phenylalanine, the CDR3 is 16 residues long. Only the CDR3 portion is preserved as DNA: 48 bases, with reading frame beginning at the first base. CDR1 and CDR2 were assigned from the germline V gene as ENHRY and SYGVKD. Deletion took 0 bases off V and 1 base off J, with a span of 12 bases between the germline ends. The chain links TRBV10-3 with TRBJ1-1, with no reliable assignment of the D segment. The sequencing input was glioma tissue, nonneoplastic brain tissue, or PBMCs (not recorded which). The receptor was derived from a human donor with low-grade glioma or glioblastoma, undergoing nonglioma brain surgery, or in good health (not recorded which). The sequenced DNA is TGTGCCATCAGTGAGTCCGAGGTACAGACGAACACTGAAGCTTTCTTT. Its protein is CAISESEVQTNTEAFF.